The 9 T cell receptor beta chains in this list originate from one sample, sequenced in a study of shared clonotypes between healthy human individuals. CD8 cells regarded as naive lacked CD45RO, were positively chosen for CCR7, and omitted terminally differentiated effector memory CD45RA+ cells. Clones were read by immunoSEQ multiplex PCR, and TCRdb kept only the in-frame ones, dropping some. Of about 1,800,000 clones in the sample, approximately 95% were seen once. The sequencing sample was made of naive CD8+ T cells sorted from blood. These receptors all stem from a man aged 18 to 29 in good health.

The rearrangement uses TRBV6-1 and TRBJ1-5, with D unresolved. V was cut by 7 bases and J by 4 bases, with 14 bases left in between. CDR1 is MNHNS, CDR2 SASEGT, per germline. This CDR3 has 14 amino acids. For the CDR3, the DNA is TGTGCCAGCATGGTAGGCTCCGGGAATCAGCCCCAGCATTTT. Translating gives CASMVGSGNQPQHF.

V is TRBV7-9 and J is TRBJ2-2; 8 bases agree with TRBD2. V lost 3 bases to trimming and J lost 3 bases; unmatched junction nucleotides: 6. The CDR3 loop spans 16 amino acids. Germline lookup yields CDR1 SEHNR and CDR2 FQNEAQ (reference sequence). CDR3 protein: CASSFPAGGDTGELFF. In DNA form, the CDR3 reads TGTGCCAGCAGCTTCCCGGCGGGGGGAGACACCGGGGAGCTGTTTTTT. Full variable domain (missing parts from reference TRBV7-9 and TRBJ2-2): DTGVSQNPRHKITKRGQNVTFRCDPISEHNRLYWYRQTLGQGPEFLTYFQNEAQLEKSRLLSDRFSAERPKGSFSTLEIQRTEQGDSAMYLCASSFPAGGDTGELFFGEGSRLTVL.

The chain combines TRBV30 with TRBJ1-2; D is perhaps TRBD1 (5 bases). Per the germline V gene, CDR1 is GTSNPN and CDR2 is SVGIG (reference sequence). V lost 4 bases, J lost 2 bases, and 8 bases lay in between. The CDR3 contains 12 residues. This chain's CDR3 is CAWMGVNYGYTF. CDR3 DNA: TGTGCCTGGATGGGGGTAAACTATGGCTACACCTTC.

This clone appeared a single time. DNA for the CDR3: TGTGCCAGCAAACGGGACAGGGAGCTCTACGAGCAGTACTTC. Its protein is CASKRDRELYEQYF. The chain couples TRBV5-4 to TRBJ2-7; 9 bases map to TRBD1. CDR3 length equals 14 residues. Germline V gene lookup returns CDR1 SGHNT and CDR2 YYREEE (reference sequence). Losses at the gene ends were 6 bases for V and 3 bases for J; bases not matched to a gene: 7.

The chain employs TRBV19 and TRBJ1-3; D is possibly TRBD1 (6 bases). The V and J ends lost 7 bases and 0 bases respectively, with 13 bases between them. This CDR3 spans 15 amino acids. CDR1 is LNHDA, CDR2 SQIVND, per germline (reference sequence). CDR3 bases: TGTGCCAGTACCCTGGACAGAAGCTCTGGAAACACCATATATTTT. Translating gives CASTLDRSSGNTIYF. Full variable domain (rest looked up from reference TRBV19 and TRBJ1-3): DGGITQSPKYLFRKEGQNVTLSCEQNLNHDAMYWYRQDPGQGLRLIYYSQIVNDFQKGDIAEGYSVSREKKESFPLTVTSAQKNPTAFYLCASTLDRSSGNTIYFGEGSWLTVV.

This chain joins TRBV4-3 and TRBJ2-2, with 7 bases matching TRBD1. The V and J ends lost 0 bases and 3 bases, in that order; junction bases with no gene match: 7. The CDR3 contains 17 residues. Germline V lookup: CDR1 LGHNA, CDR2 YSLEER. The CDR3 sequence is CASSQDSEGADTGELFF. CDR3 nucleotides: TGCGCCAGCAGCCAAGATTCCGAGGGGGCCGACACCGGGGAGCTGTTTTTT.

The chain has TRBV9 and TRBJ2-2; D is possibly TRBD1 or TRBD2 (5 bases each). V lost 4 bases to trimming and J lost 6 bases, with 13 bases between them. CDR3 size: 14 residues. CDR1 is SGDLS, CDR2 YYNGEE, per germline. The CDR3 region is CASSPVRGSGELFF. The CDR3 nucleotides are TGTGCCAGCAGCCCGGTGAGGGGCTCCGGGGAGCTGTTTTTT.

V gene TRBV6-5 combines with J gene TRBJ2-5, with D perhaps TRBD2 (7 bases). Trimming stripped 4 bases from V and 5 bases from J, with 14 bases between. This CDR3 is built from 14 residues. Germline V gene sequence: CDR1 MNHEY, CDR2 SVGAGI. This chain's CDR3 is CASSSFGGRETQYF. The CDR3 DNA reads TGTGCCAGCAGTTCTTTCGGGGGGCGGGAGACCCAGTACTTC.

Of note for this clone: Other DNA sequences in the same sample also yield this CDR3. The chain joins TRBV4-1 to TRBJ2-7, with 10 bases aligning to TRBD2. CDR1 is MGHRA and CDR2 is YSYEKL in the germline V gene. This CDR3 is built from 15 residues. V trimming: 3 bases; J trimming: 2 bases; junction bases outside the gene matches: 4. The CDR3: CASSQLAGAPYEQYF. CDR3 DNA sequence: TGCGCCAGCAGCCAGCTAGCGGGAGCTCCCTACGAGCAGTACTTC.